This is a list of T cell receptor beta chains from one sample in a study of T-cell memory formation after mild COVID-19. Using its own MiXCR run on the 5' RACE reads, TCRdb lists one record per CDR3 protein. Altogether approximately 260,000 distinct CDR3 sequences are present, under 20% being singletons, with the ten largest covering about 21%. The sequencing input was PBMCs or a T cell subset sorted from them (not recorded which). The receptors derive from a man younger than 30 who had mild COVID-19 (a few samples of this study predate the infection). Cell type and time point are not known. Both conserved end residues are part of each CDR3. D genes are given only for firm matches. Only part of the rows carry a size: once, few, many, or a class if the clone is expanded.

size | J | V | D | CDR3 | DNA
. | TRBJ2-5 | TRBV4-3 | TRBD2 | CASSQGTSRETQYF | TGCGCCAGCAGCCAAGGGACTAGCCGAGAGACCCAGTACTTC
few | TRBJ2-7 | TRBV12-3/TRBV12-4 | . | CASSSDTNYEQYF | TGTGCCAGCAGCTCGGACACTAACTACGAGCAGTACTTC
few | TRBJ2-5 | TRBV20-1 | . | CSARALGETQYF | TGCAGTGCTAGGGCTCTGGGGGAGACCCAGTACTTC
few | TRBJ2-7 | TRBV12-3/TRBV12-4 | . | CASSLRTRDSRQYF | TGTGCCAGCAGCCTACGAACCCGGGACTCCCGGCAGTACTTC
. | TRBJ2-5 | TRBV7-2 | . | CASSDRGWQETQYF | TGTGCCAGCAGCGACCGGGGGTGGCAAGAGACCCAGTACTTC
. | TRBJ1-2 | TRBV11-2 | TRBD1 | CASSPSGTVFYGYTF | TGTGCCAGCAGCCCATCCGGGACAGTGTTCTATGGCTACACCTTC
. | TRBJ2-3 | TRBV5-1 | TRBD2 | CASSSGLTTDTQYF | TGCGCCAGCAGCTCGGGACTAACGACAGATACGCAGTATTTT
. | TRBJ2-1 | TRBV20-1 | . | CSTTWDNEQFF | TGCAGTACCACGTGGGACAATGAGCAGTTCTTC
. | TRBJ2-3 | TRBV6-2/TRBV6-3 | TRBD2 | CASSYRSGGPRDTQYF | TGTGCCAGCAGTTACCGGAGCGGGGGGCCGAGGGATACGCAGTATTTT
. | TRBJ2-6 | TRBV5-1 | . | CASSSLGRGPRGSGANVLTF | TGCGCCAGCAGCTCTTTAGGGAGGGGGCCACGCGGCTCTGGGGCCAACGTCCTGACTTTC
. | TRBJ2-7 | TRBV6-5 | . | CASMTGPYEQYF | TGTGCCAGTATGACAGGACCCTACGAGCAGTACTTC
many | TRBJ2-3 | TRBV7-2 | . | CASSTHTDTQYF | TGTGCCAGCAGCACGCACACAGATACGCAGTATTTT
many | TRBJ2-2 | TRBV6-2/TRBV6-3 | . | CASQPRQNTGELFF | TGTGCCAGCCAACCGCGACAGAACACCGGGGAGCTGTTTTTT
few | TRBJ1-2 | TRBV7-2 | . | CASSLAGTAYNYGYTF | TGTGCCAGCAGCTTAGCGGGGACGGCTTATAACTATGGCTACACCTTC
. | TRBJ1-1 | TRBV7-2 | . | CASSRALNTEAFF | TGTGCCAGCAGCCGGGCCCTAAACACTGAAGCTTTCTTT
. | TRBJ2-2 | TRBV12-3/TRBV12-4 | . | CASSLEGSDTGELFF | TGTGCCAGCAGTTTAGAAGGGTCGGACACCGGGGAGCTGTTTTTT
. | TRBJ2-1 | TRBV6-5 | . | CASSVRPPGPYNEQFF | TGTGCCAGCAGCGTCCGGCCGCCGGGGCCTTACAATGAGCAGTTCTTC
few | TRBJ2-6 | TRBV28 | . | CASSSHDTGANVLTF | TGTGCCAGCAGTTCACACGATACTGGGGCCAACGTCCTGACTTTC
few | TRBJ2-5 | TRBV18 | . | CASSPASETQYF | TGTGCCAGCTCACCGGCCTCGGAGACCCAGTACTTC
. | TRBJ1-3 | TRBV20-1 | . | CSVAGGANSGNTIYF | TGCAGTGTAGCCGGGGGGGCTAACTCTGGAAACACCATATATTTT
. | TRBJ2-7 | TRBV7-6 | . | CASSLVEGSYEQYF | TGTGCCAGCAGCTTAGTAGAGGGCTCCTACGAGCAGTACTTC
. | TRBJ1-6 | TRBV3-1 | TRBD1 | CASSQPGQGSPLHF | TGTGCCAGCAGCCAACCCGGACAGGGTTCACCCCTCCACTTT
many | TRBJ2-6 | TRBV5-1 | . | CASSSPGLGANVLTF | TGCGCCAGCAGCTCCCCAGGGTTAGGGGCCAACGTCCTGACTTTC
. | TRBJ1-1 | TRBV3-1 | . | CASSQDTLGTEAFF | TGTGCCAGCAGCCAAGATACGCTGGGAACTGAAGCTTTCTTT
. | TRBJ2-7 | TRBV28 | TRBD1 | CASSPRTGLAREQYF | TGTGCCAGCAGTCCCCGGACAGGACTGGCAAGGGAGCAGTACTTC
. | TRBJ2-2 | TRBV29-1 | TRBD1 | CSVRTGQGFDTGELFF | TGCAGCGTTAGGACTGGACAGGGCTTCGACACCGGGGAGCTGTTTTTT
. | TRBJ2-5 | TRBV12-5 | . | CASGRAGRETQYF | TGTGCTAGTGGCCGGGCAGGGCGAGAGACCCAGTACTTC
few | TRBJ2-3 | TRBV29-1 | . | CSVLLKRGKSPRGSTDTQYF | TGCAGCGTTCTCCTAAAACGGGGAAAAAGTCCCCGGGGTAGCACAGATACGCAGTATTTT
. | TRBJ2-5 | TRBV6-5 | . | CASSFSGAQETQYF | TGTGCCAGCAGTTTCTCAGGCGCCCAAGAGACCCAGTACTTC
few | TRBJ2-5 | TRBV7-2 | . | CASSPRRALTETQYF | TGTGCCAGCAGCCCACGTAGGGCACTTACAGAGACCCAGTACTTC
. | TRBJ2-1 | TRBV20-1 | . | CSARWGGAAGEQFF | TGCAGTGCTAGATGGGGCGGGGCGGCGGGGGAGCAGTTCTTC
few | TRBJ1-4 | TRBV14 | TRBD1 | CASSRGQGEKLFF | TGTGCCAGCAGCAGGGGACAGGGTGAAAAACTGTTTTTT
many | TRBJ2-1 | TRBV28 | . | CASSLQVQPYNEQFF | TGTGCCAGCAGTTTACAGGTTCAGCCTTACAATGAGCAGTTCTTC
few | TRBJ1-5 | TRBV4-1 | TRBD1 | CASRGTGINQPQHF | TGCGCCAGCAGAGGGACAGGGATTAATCAGCCCCAGCATTTT
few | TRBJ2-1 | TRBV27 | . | CASSFGPGRSNEQFF | TGTGCCAGCAGTTTCGGGCCTGGAAGGAGTAATGAGCAGTTCTTC
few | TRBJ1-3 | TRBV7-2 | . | CASSLRRSGNTIYF | TGTGCCAGCAGCTTACGCAGGTCGGGAAACACCATATATTTT
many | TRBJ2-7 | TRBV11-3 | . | CASSPYGGALYF | TGTGCCAGCAGCCCCTACGGAGGCGCGTTATACTTC
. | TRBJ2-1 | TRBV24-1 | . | CATKLGSLSYNEQFF | TGTGCCACCAAGCTGGGGAGTCTCTCCTACAATGAGCAGTTCTTC
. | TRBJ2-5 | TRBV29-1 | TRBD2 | CSGGGTSVETQYF | TGCAGCGGGGGGGGAACTAGTGTGGAGACCCAGTACTTC
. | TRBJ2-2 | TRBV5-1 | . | CASSFRQAAGTGELFF | TGCGCCAGCAGCTTCCGACAGGCAGCTGGTACCGGGGAGCTGTTTTTT
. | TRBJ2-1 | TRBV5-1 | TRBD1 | CASSEGQGPYNEQFF | TGCGCCAGCAGCGAGGGACAGGGACCCTACAATGAGCAGTTCTTC
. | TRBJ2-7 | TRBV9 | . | CASSVLAGAREQYF | TGTGCCAGCAGCGTACTAGCAGGGGCTCGCGAGCAGTACTTC
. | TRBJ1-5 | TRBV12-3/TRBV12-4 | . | CASSSSFGGQFNQPQHF | TGTGCCAGCAGTTCCTCGTTTGGGGGGCAGTTCAATCAGCCCCAGCATTTT
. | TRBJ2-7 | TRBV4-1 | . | CASSQDPGRDYEQYF | TGCGCCAGCAGCCAAGATCCAGGGAGAGACTACGAGCAGTACTTC
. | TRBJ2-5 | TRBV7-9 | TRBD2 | CASSLPGTSGGETQYF | TGTGCCAGCAGCCTTCCCGGGACTAGCGGCGGCGAGACCCAGTACTTC
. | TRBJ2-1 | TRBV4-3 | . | CASSQDGEGAPYNEQFF | TGCGCCAGCAGCCAAGATGGGGAGGGGGCTCCCTACAATGAGCAGTTCTTC
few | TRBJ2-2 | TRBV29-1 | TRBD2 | CSARGGTGELFF | TGCAGCGCCCGGGGGGGTACCGGGGAGCTGTTTTTT
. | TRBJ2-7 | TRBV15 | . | CATSRAPTGTYEQYF | TGTGCCACCAGCAGGGCTCCGACCGGGACGTACGAGCAGTACTTC
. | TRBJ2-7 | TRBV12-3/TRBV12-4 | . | CASSPQGQGLYEQYF | TGTGCCAGCAGTCCCCAGGGGCAGGGGCTCTACGAGCAGTACTTC
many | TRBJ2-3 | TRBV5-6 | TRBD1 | CASSSTGGTDTQYF | TGTGCCAGCAGCTCAACAGGGGGCACAGATACGCAGTATTTT
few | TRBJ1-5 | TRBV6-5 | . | CASSHKYNQPQHF | TGTGCCAGCAGCCACAAGTACAATCAGCCCCAGCATTTT
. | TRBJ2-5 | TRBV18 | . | CASSPGVQQETQYF | TGTGCCAGCTCACCAGGGGTTCAGCAAGAGACCCAGTACTTC
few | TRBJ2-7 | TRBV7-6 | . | CASSSAPGLSYEQYF | TGTGCCAGCAGCTCGGCCCCGGGACTCTCCTACGAGCAGTACTTC
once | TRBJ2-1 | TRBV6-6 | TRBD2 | CASRARSGGTNEQFF | TGTGCCAGCAGAGCCCGGAGCGGGGGGACCAATGAGCAGTTCTTC
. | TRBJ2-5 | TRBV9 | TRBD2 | CASSKDGGETQYF | TGTGCCAGCAGCAAGGACGGGGGGGAGACCCAGTACTTC